This TCR beta chain is drawn from a study of molecular identifiers for immune sequencing clone quantification. Background on the study: Replicate RNA came from about 20,000 or 100,000 naive CD8 cells and was split five ways, and four parts were sequenced. Notes on the study in general: In naive cells, under 1% of molecules belonged to clones above 20 RNA copies, against over 99% in effector cells.

TCRdb independently ran MiXCR on the PCR reads; one entry per CDR3 protein. The sample records approximately 54,000 distinct CDR3 sequences, less than 25% being singletons. On this clonotype itself: Antigen specificity is unknown. A much larger clone is a single base away; this may be a read error.

V lost 8 bases and J lost 5; bases outside the gene matches: 15. The CDR3 loop spans 17 amino acids. Germline V CDR1 and CDR2: MNHEY, SMNVEV (reference sequence). With RNA at 10%, 30% or 50%, naive CD8 libraries came from about 20,000 to 1,000,000 sorted cells. The receptor's source is a human donor in good health. Some libraries in this study had Jurkat cell RNA spiked in. The sequenced sample was naive CD8+ T cells from blood, with Jurkat cell RNA spiked in. The subset is: FACS-sorted CD8+CD4-CCR7+CD45RA+ naive T cells. The chain has TRBV27 and TRBJ2-5; 12 bases align to TRBD2. In DNA, the CDR3 is TGTGCCAGCTCTCTTGGAGCTAGCGGGGGGGCTTATGAGACCCAGTACTTC. Its translation is CASSLGASGGAYETQYF.